These 12 T cell receptor beta chains came from one sample sequenced in a study of blood T cell repertoires in COVID-19. The repertoire was sequenced with immunoSEQ multiplex PCR; TCRdb's copy has only in-frame clones and lacks some. The sample has hundreds of thousands of clones; approximately 90% are singletons. The sample taken for sequencing was peripheral blood. The receptors originated from a young woman with COVID-19, enrolled during active disease.

J is TRBJ1-2 and V is TRBV6-5, with 10 bases aligning to TRBD1. The J segment lost 1 base and the V segment lost 6 bases, leaving 5 bases of the junction unmatched. In germline, CDR1 is MNHEY, CDR2 SVGAGI. CDR3 length: 15 amino acids. The CDR3 DNA reads TGTGCCAGCAGCCTGCGGGACAGGGGTAACTATGGCTACACCTTC. Protein: CASSLRDRGNYGYTF.

DNA for the CDR3: TGTGCCACCAGTGATTTGCACTCGGGAGCAACAGATACGCAGTATTTT. It codes for CATSDLHSGATDTQYF. The chain is built from TRBV24-1 and TRBJ2-3, with a possible D match to TRBD2 (6 bases). Trimming stripped 0 bases from V and 3 bases from J, with 12 bases between. This CDR3 has 16 residues. Germline V gene lookup returns CDR1 KGHDR and CDR2 SFDVKD.

The CDR3 is CASSQDIRHTGELFF. CDR3 DNA sequence: TGCGCCAGCAGCCAAGATATCAGGCACACCGGGGAGCTGTTTTTT. The chain is built from TRBV4-1 and TRBJ2-2; D not resolved. The CDR3 is 15 residues long. V lost 0 bases to trimming and J lost 3 bases, with 8 bases between them. Germline-derived CDR1 and CDR2 are MGHRA and YSYEKL.

This clone was observed a handful of times. The CDR3 loop reads CAWSTAGEAFF. CDR3 coding DNA: TGTGCCTGGAGTACCGCGGGGGAAGCTTTCTTT. This chain connects TRBV30 to TRBJ1-1, with D unclear. The ends were cut back, 2 bases at V and 8 bases at J, with 9 bases in the middle. CDR1 and CDR2 (germline): GTSNPN, SVGIG (reference sequence). The CDR3 is 11 residues long.

This clone came up once. The chain couples TRBV5-1 to TRBJ1-1; 8 nucleotides align to TRBD1. CDR3 size: 15 residues. Germline-derived CDR1 and CDR2 are SGHRS and YFSETQ. The V gene end was trimmed by 3 bases and the J gene end by 1 base; junction bases not matched to a gene: 5. CDR3 DNA: TGCGCCAGCAGCTCGTACAGGGGGAGGAACACTGAAGCTTTCTTT. Its translation: CASSSYRGRNTEAFF.

V is TRBV7-9 and J is TRBJ1-1; the D gene is possibly TRBD1 (5 bases). Germline loops: CDR1 SEHNR, CDR2 FQNEAQ (reference sequence). V was clipped by 5 bases and J by 11 bases, with 18 bases between them. The CDR3 is 13 amino acids. In nucleotides, the CDR3 is TGTGCCAGCAGCGAAGCCGTTCGGGACTCGGCTTTCTTT. It codes for CASSEAVRDSAFF.

The V call is TRBV5-1, the J call TRBJ2-1, with TRBD1 identical over 7 bases. The germline V gene has CDR1 SGHRS and CDR2 YFSETQ. The CDR3 totals 16 residues. Losses at the gene ends were 4 bases for V and 0 bases for J; bases not matched to a gene: 7. The CDR3 coding sequence is TGCGCCAGCAGCCAGGCCAGGGGGAGCTCCTACAATGAGCAGTTCTTC. It yields the protein CASSQARGSSYNEQFF.

The rearrangement uses TRBV4-1 and TRBJ1-2, with 8 bases aligning to TRBD1. The CDR3 runs 20 residues. Germline V lookup: CDR1 MGHRA, CDR2 YSYEKL. Unmatched junction bases numbered 17, after V lost 0 bases and J lost 2 bases. The CDR3 region is CASSQDPPTGQAYPNYGYTF. CDR3 nucleotide sequence: TGCGCCAGCAGCCAAGATCCGCCTACGGGACAGGCGTACCCGAACTATGGCTACACCTTC.

This chain joins TRBV7-2 and TRBJ2-2; TRBD2 matches 7 bases. CDR3 length: 16 amino acids. The V segment lost 5 bases and the J segment 4 bases; nucleotides outside the gene matches: 10. Germline V gene data show CDR1 as SGHTA and CDR2 as FQGNSA. CDR3 sequence reads: CASSLRAGVVTGELFF. The CDR3 DNA sequence: TGTGCCAGCAGCCTGAGGGCGGGAGTAGTCACCGGGGAGCTGTTTTTT.

The chain uses TRBV4-1 and TRBJ1-5; D may be TRBD1 (5 bases). The germline V gene encodes CDR1 MGHRA and CDR2 YSYEKL. V dropped 4 bases and J dropped 10 bases, with 17 bases sitting between them. This CDR3 contains 14 residues. The CDR3 nucleotides read TGCGCCAGCAGCCCCGAGGACCCGGGGGGACCCCAGCATTTT. It codes for CASSPEDPGGPQHF.

The rearrangement links TRBV19 to TRBJ2-6; TRBD1 matches at 9 bases. The CDR3 loop spans 16 amino acids. Germline CDR1 LNHDA, CDR2 SQIVND (reference sequence). Trimming removed 8 bases from V and 0 bases from J; junction bases left unmatched: 5. The DNA of the CDR3 is TGTGCCAGTTCCGGGACAGGGCGCTCTGGGGCCAACGTCCTGACTTTC. It is translated as CASSGTGRSGANVLTF.

This clone occurred many times. The CDR3 sequence: CASSQVIIQGSTDTQYF. CDR3 sequence (DNA): TGTGCCAGCAGCCAAGTAATCATCCAGGGTAGCACAGATACGCAGTATTTT. J is TRBJ2-3 and V is TRBV3-1 (or the pseudogene TRBV3-2); TRBD1 might be the D (5 bases). CDR1 is LGHDT and CDR2 is YNNKEL in the germline V gene (reference sequence). The V and J ends lost 1 base and 0 bases respectively, with 14 bases between them. This CDR3 is built from 17 residues.